This entry lists 15 T cell receptor beta chains sequenced from one sample in a study of control samples from healthy donors and cancer patients. TCRdb keeps only in-frame clones here, not all; method: immunoSEQ multiplex PCR. The profile shows tens of thousands of clones, roughly 89% of them singletons. What was sequenced was PBMCs. These receptor sequences come from a man between 50 and 59 years old with lung cancer.

The J gene is TRBJ2-5, the V gene TRBV23-1, with 16 bases aligning to TRBD2. TRBV23-1 is known as an ORF, though its function is uncertain. This CDR3 comprises 21 residues. Trimming took 3 bases from V and 2 from J; bases not matched to a gene: 15. The DNA of the CDR3 is TGCGCCAGCAGTCACTCTACTCCGGGGACTAGCGGGGGGGCCGAGCAAGAGACCCAGTACTTC. It translates to CASSHSTPGTSGGAEQETQYF.

The chain couples TRBV11-3 to TRBJ2-1, with 7 bases identical to TRBD2. Germline values: CDR1 SGHNT, CDR2 YENEEA. The CDR3 has 16 amino acids. With V trimmed by 3 bases and J by 2 bases, 7 bases remained unmatched. Here the CDR3 DNA reads TGTGCCAGCAGCTTGGCCTCTAGCGGCCCCTACAATGAGCAGTTCTTC. It translates to CASSLASSGPYNEQFF.

The chain links TRBV6-5 to TRBJ1-3; D remains unclear. V was cut by 5 bases and J by 0 bases, with 8 bases left in between. Per germline, CDR1 MNHEY and CDR2 SVGAGI. The CDR3 has 14 amino acids. In DNA form, the CDR3 reads TGTGCCAGCAGTCCATTTAACTCTGGAAACACCATATATTTT. Encoded protein: CASSPFNSGNTIYF.

With respect to this clone: One end of the junction fails to match germline, which may point to a read error. The rearrangement uses TRBV6-6 and TRBJ2-1; TRBD1 matches at 8 bases. CDR1 and CDR2 from the germline V gene are MNHNY and SVGAGI (reference sequence). The CDR3 contains 11 residues. The CDR3 nucleotides read TGTGCCAGCGGGGGGCAGGGGGCGTTTATCTTC. It specifies CASGGQGAFIF.

CDR3 sequence reads: CASSQDLVQEVYEQYF. The DNA for the CDR3 is TGCGCCAGCAGCCAAGATCTTGTACAGGAGGTATACGAGCAGTACTTC. The chain is built from TRBV4-1 and TRBJ2-7; D possibly uses TRBD1 or TRBD2 (5 bases each). Germline V gives CDR1 MGHRA, CDR2 YSYEKL. V lost 0 bases and J 4 bases, leaving 16 bases between the germline ends. The CDR3 runs to 16 residues.

V is TRBV19 and J is TRBJ2-1; tentative D call: TRBD1 (5 bases). Germline V gene lookup returns CDR1 LNHDA and CDR2 SQIVND (reference sequence). V gave up 6 bases and J gave up 0 bases, with 12 bases separating them. CDR3 length equals 15 residues. This CDR3 reads CASRRTTSSYNEQFF. DNA for the CDR3: TGTGCCAGTAGGAGGACAACCAGCTCCTACAATGAGCAGTTCTTC.

The chain recombines TRBV18 with TRBJ1-1; D remains unclear. Trimming stripped 0 bases from V and 2 bases from J, with 4 bases between. The CDR3 length is 13 residues. CDR1 is KGHSH, CDR2 LQKENI, per germline. CDR3 loop: CASSPPVNTEAFF. The DNA of the CDR3 is TGTGCCAGCTCACCACCCGTAAACACTGAAGCTTTCTTT.

This clone appeared once. The genes are TRBV5-1 and TRBJ1-2; 9 bases are a match to TRBD1. V gave up 3 bases and J gave up 6 bases; unmatched junction bases: 12. The CDR3 loop spans 16 amino acids. Germline CDR1 reads SGHRS; CDR2 reads YFSETQ. The CDR3 DNA sequence: TGCGCCAGCAGCTCTCGGACAGGGGAGGTTGGTCATGGCTACACCTTC. Translation: CASSSRTGEVGHGYTF. The full variable domain, completed using reference TRBV5-1 and TRBJ1-2, is KAGVTQTPRYLIKTRGQQVTLSCSPISGHRSVSWYQQTPGQGLQFLFEYFSETQRNKGNFPGRFSGRQFSNSRSEMNVSTLELGDSALYLCASSSRTGEVGHGYTFGSGTRLTVV.

J is TRBJ2-7 and V is TRBV2; 7 bases agree with TRBD1. Germline CDR1 is SNHLY and CDR2 is FYNNEI. CDR3 length: 11 amino acids. The ends lost 11 bases at V and 4 bases at J; junction bases unmatched: 5. CDR3 bases: TGTGCCGGTGGCAGGGGGTACGAGCAGTACTTC. This sequence encodes CAGGRGYEQYF.

The V call is TRBV12-3 or TRBV12-4, the J call TRBJ1-1; D is ambiguous. CDR3 length equals 13 residues. V was shortened by 3 bases and J by 1 base, with 6 bases between the two germline ends. The chain's CDR3 is CASSFQRNTEAFF. The CDR3 DNA sequence: TGTGCCAGCAGTTTTCAGCGGAACACTGAAGCTTTCTTT.

The chain carries TRBV9 and TRBJ1-3, with D perhaps matching TRBD1 (6 bases). Germline loops: CDR1 SGDLS, CDR2 YYNGEE. The CDR3 runs 15 residues. V was shortened by 4 bases and J by 2 bases, with 13 bases between the two germline ends. As DNA, the CDR3 is TGTGCCAGCAGCCTTCTGGACAGTCCTGGAAACACCATATATTTT. Protein sequence: CASSLLDSPGNTIYF.

The V and J genes are TRBV24-1 and TRBJ2-1; 9 positions match TRBD1. Trimming cost V 11 bases and J 9 bases; bases outside gene matches: 16. Germline V gene sequence: CDR1 KGHDR, CDR2 SFDVKD. The CDR3 covers 15 residues. The DNA of the CDR3 is TGTGCCAGCGACCCGGGACAGGGTATTCTATGTGAGCAGTTCTTC. Amino acid sequence: CASDPGQGILCEQFF.

The chain links TRBV6-2 or TRBV6-3 to TRBJ1-1; D might be TRBD1 (6 bases). The CDR3 sequence is 16 residues long. Germline V gene data show CDR1 as MNHEY and CDR2 as SVGEGT. V lost 6 bases, J lost 11 bases, and 28 bases lay in between. The CDR3 protein is CASSTISTGTGSGAFF. Written as DNA, the CDR3 is TGTGCCAGCAGCACAATAAGTACAGGGACGGGATCTGGTGCTTTCTTT.

The chain recombines TRBV5-5 with TRBJ2-7, with 9 positions matching TRBD1. V was clipped by 4 bases and J by 1 base; unmatched bases: 3. CDR3 length: 14 amino acids. Looked up from germline, CDR1 is SGHKS and CDR2 is YYEKEE (reference sequence). CDR3 DNA: TGTGCCAGCAGCACGACAGGGGGATCCTACGAGCAGTACTTC. Its protein product is CASSTTGGSYEQYF.

The genes are TRBV11-1 and TRBJ1-1; D is perhaps TRBD1 (5 bases). V was clipped by 5 bases and J by 4 bases, with 14 bases between them. The CDR3 length is 14 residues. CDR1 is SGHAT and CDR2 is FQDESV in the germline V gene (reference sequence). CDR3 sequence reads: CASSPTDTLTEAFF. The CDR3 DNA reads TGTGCCAGCAGCCCGACGGACACTCTCACTGAAGCTTTCTTT.